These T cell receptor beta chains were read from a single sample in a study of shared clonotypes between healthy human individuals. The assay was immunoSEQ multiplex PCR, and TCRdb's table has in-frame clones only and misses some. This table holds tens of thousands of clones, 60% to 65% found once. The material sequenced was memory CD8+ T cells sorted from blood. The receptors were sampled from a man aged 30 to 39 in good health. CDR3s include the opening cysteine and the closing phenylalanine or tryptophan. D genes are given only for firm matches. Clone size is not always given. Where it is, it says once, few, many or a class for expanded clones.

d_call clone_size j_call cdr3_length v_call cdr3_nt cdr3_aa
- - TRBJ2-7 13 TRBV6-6 TGTGCCAGCAGTTCCCAGGGTGTCCACGAGCAGTACTTC CASSSQGVHEQYF
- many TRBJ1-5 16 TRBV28 TGTGCCAGCAGTTTATCCGGGGCAGGCTACCATCAGCCCCAGCATTTT CASSLSGAGYHQPQHF
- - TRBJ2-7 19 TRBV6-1 TGTGCCAGCAGTGAATTTCCCGCCTTACAAAACCGGGACACTTACGAGCAGTACTTC CASSEFPALQNRDTYEQYF
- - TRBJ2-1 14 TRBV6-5 TGTGCCAGCAGTTACTCGGCCGATTACAATGAGCAGTTCTTC CASSYSADYNEQFF
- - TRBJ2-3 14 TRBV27 TGTGCCAGCAGTTTATCTGCTCAAACAGATACGCAGTATTTT CASSLSAQTDTQYF
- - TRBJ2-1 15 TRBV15 TGTGCCACCAGCTACGGAGCGGAAACCATCAATGAGCAGTTCTTC CATSYGAETINEQFF
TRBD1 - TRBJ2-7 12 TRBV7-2 TGTGCCAGCAGTTTACAGGGGTACGAGCAGTACTTC CASSLQGYEQYF
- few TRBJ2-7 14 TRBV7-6 TGTGCCAGCAGCTTTTTTGGGCCCACCTACGAGCAGTACTTC CASSFFGPTYEQYF
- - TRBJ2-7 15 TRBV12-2 TGTGCAAGTCGCTCCTTCTTTGGTCAGACTTACGAGCAGTACTTC CASRSFFGQTYEQYF
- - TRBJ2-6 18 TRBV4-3 TGCGCCAGCAGCCAAGCCGGGGGATCCAATTCTGGGGCCAACGTCCTGACTTTC CASSQAGGSNSGANVLTF
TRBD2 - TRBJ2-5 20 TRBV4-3 TGCGCCAGCAGCCAAGATTTGGAGGTATCGGGGGGGAGATGGCTGGAGACCCAGTACTTC CASSQDLEVSGGRWLETQYF